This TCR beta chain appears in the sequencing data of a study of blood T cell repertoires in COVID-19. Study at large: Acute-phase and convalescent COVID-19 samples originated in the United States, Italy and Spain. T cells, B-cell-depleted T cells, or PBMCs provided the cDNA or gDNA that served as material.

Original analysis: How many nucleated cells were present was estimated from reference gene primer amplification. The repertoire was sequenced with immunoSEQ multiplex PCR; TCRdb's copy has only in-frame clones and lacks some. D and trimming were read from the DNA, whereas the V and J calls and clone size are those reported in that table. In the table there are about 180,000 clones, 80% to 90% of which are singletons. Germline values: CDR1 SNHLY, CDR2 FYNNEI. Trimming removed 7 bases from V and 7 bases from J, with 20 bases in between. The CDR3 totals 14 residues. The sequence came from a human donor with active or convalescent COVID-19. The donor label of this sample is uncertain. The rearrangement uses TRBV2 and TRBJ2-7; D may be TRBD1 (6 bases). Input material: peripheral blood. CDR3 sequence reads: CASKGVGASGEQYF. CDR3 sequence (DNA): TGTGCCAGCAAGGGGGTGGGAGCCTCAGGGGAGCAGTACTTC.